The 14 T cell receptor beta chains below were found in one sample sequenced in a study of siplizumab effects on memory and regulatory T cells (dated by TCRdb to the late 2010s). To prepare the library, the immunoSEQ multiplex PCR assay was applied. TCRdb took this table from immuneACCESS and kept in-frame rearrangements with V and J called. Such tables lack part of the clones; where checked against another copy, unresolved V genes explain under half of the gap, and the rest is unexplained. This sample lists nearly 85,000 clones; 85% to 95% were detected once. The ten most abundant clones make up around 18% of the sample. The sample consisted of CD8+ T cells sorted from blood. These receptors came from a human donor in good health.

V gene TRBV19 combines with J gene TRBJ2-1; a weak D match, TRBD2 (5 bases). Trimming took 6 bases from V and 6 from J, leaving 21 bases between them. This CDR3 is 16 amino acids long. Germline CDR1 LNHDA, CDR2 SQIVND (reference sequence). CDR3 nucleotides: TGTGCCAGTAGCGGAGCGGACGGGGAGACCTTCAATGAGCAGTTCTTC. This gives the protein CASSGADGETFNEQFF.

CDR3 in amino acids: CSPRLREVLETQYF. The CDR3 DNA is TGCAGCCCCCGCCTTAGGGAGGTTTTAGAGACCCAGTACTTC. This chain links TRBV29-1 with TRBJ2-5; TRBD2 might be the D (6 bases). The germline gives CDR1 SQVTM, CDR2 ANQGSEA. This CDR3 is 14 amino acids long. Trimming removed 8 bases from V and 4 bases from J, with 20 bases in between.

The CDR3 spells CASSARTSATSTDTQYF. CDR3 bases: TGTGCCAGCAGCGCAAGAACTAGCGCGACTAGCACAGATACGCAGTATTTT. The chain links TRBV9 to TRBJ2-3; the match to TRBD2 covers 7 bases. Germline assignment: CDR1 SGDLS and CDR2 YYNGEE. Germline trimming cut 3 bases from V and 0 bases from J; bases unmatched to any gene: 10. The CDR3 spans 17 residues. Using reference TRBV9 and TRBJ2-3 for the parts outside the CDR3, the full variable domain is DSGVTQTPKHLITATGQRVTLRCSPRSGDLSVYWYQQSLDQGLQFLIQYYNGEERAKGNILERFSAQQFPDLHSELNLSSLELGDSALYFCASSARTSATSTDTQYFGPGTRLTVL.

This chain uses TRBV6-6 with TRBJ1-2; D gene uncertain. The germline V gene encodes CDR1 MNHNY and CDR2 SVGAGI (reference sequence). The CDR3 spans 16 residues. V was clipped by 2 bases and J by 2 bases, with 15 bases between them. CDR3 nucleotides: TGTGCCAGCAGTTACAATTTCCAGGAACTAAACTATGGCTACACCTTC. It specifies CASSYNFQELNYGYTF.

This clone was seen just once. CDR3 nucleotide sequence: TGTGCCAGCAGCGTAGTAGCGGGAGGTCTTGGTGAGCAGTTCTTC. This gives the protein CASSVVAGGLGEQFF. The chain recombines TRBV9 with TRBJ2-1, with 10 positions matching TRBD2. V shed 0 bases and J 9 bases; nucleotides not matched to a gene: 6. The V gene's germline CDR1 is SGDLS and CDR2 YYNGEE. The CDR3 loop spans 15 amino acids.

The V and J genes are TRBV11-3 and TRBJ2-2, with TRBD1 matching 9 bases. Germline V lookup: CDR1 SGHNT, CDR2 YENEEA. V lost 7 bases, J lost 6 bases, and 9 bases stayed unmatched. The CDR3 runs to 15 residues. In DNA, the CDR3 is TGTGCCAGCACCAGGGGACAGGGAGAATCCGGGGAGCTGTTTTTT. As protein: CASTRGQGESGELFF.

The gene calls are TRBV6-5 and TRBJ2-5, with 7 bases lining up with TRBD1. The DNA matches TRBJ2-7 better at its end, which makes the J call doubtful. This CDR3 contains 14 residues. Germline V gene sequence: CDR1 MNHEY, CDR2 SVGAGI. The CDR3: CASSYSGTDYEQYF. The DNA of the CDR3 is TGTGCCAGCAGTTACTCCGGGACAGATTACGAGCAGTACTTC.

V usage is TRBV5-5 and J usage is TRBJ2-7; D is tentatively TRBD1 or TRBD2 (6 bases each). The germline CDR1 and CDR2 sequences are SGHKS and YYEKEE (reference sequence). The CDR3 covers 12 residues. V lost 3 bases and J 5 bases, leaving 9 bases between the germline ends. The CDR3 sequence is CASSWGADEQYF. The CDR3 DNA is TGTGCCAGCAGCTGGGGGGCCGACGAGCAGTACTTC. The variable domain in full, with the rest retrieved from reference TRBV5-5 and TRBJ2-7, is DAGVTQSPTHLIKTRGQQVTLRCSPISGHKSVSWYQQVLGQGPQFIFQYYEKEERGRGNFPDRFSARQFPNYSSELNVNALLLGDSALYLCASSWGADEQYFGPGTRLTVT.

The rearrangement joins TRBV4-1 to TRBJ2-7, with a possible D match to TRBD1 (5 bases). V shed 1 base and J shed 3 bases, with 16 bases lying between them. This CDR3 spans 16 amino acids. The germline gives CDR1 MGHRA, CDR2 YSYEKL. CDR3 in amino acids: CASSQGQPRQRYEQYF. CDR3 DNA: TGCGCCAGCAGCCAAGGGCAACCGCGACAGCGCTACGAGCAGTACTTC.

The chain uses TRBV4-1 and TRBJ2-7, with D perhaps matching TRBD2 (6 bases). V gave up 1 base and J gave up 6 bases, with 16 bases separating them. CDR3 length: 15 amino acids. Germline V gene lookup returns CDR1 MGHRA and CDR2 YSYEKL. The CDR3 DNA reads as TGCGCCAGCAGCCAAGTCCGGGGGAGGACGGGCGAGCAGTACTTC. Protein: CASSQVRGRTGEQYF.

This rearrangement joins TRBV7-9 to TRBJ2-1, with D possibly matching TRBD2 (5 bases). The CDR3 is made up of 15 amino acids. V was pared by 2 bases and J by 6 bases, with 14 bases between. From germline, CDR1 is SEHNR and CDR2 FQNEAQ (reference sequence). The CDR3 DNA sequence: TGTGCCAGCAGCTTATCAGCGGCAGGATTCAATGAGCAGTTCTTC. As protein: CASSLSAAGFNEQFF.

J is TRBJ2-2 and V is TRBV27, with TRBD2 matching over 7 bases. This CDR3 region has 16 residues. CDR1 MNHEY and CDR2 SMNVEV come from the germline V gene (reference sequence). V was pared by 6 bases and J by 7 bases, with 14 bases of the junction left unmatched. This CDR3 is CASSPSAGEVGGELFF. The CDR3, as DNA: TGTGCCAGCAGCCCCTCGGCGGGAGAAGTGGGCGGGGAGCTGTTTTTT.

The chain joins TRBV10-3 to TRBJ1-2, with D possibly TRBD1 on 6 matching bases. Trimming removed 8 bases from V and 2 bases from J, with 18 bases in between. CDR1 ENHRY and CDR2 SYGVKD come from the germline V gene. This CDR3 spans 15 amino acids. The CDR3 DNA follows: TGTGCCATCCACCCGGGATTCGACAGGAACTATGGCTACACCTTC. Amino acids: CAIHPGFDRNYGYTF.

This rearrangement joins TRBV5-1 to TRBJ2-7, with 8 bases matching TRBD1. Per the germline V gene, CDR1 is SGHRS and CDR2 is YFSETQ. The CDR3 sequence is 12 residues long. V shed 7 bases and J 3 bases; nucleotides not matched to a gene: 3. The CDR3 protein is CASRQGSYEQYF. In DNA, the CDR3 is TGCGCCAGCCGACAGGGGAGCTACGAGCAGTACTTC.